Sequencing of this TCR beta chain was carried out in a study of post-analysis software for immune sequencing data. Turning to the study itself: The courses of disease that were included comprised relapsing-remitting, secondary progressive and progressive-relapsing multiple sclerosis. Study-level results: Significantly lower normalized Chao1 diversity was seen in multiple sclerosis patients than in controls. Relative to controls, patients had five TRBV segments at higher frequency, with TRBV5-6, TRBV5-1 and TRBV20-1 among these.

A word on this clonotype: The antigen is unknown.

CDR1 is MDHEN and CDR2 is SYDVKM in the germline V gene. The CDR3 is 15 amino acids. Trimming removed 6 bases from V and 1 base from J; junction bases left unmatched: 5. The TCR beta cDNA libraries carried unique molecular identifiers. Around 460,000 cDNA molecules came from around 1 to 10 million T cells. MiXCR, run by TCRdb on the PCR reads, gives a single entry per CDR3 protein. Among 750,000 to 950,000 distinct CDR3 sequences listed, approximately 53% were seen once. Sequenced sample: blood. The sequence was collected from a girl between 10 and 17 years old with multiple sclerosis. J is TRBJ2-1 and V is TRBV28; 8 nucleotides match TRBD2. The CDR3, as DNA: TGTGCCAGCAGGGGAAGCGGGAGATCCTACAATGAGCAGTTCTTC. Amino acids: CASRGSGRSYNEQFF.